These 14 T cell receptor beta chains share one sample of origin, sequenced in a study of cytomegalovirus exposure and HLA in healthy donors. Some clones are missing from TCRdb's copy, which holds only in-frame ones; the method was immunoSEQ multiplex PCR. The data show over 110,000 clones, about 88% seen once. Sequencing used PBMCs. These receptors came from a man between 18 and 29 years old in good health and CMV-seropositive.

The chain carries TRBV10-3 and TRBJ1-1; 8 bases are shared with TRBD1. V was clipped by 6 bases and J by 1 base; unmatched bases: 1. CDR1 and CDR2 (germline): ENHRY, SYGVKD. The CDR3 consists of 13 residues. The chain's CDR3 is CAIRGTGNTEAFF. CDR3 coding DNA: TGTGCCATCAGGGGGACAGGGAACACTGAAGCTTTCTTT.

V gene TRBV10-3 combines with J gene TRBJ1-3; D may be TRBD1 (5 bases). CDR3 length: 15 amino acids. Trimming shortened V by 7 bases and J by 4 bases, and 17 bases separated the two germline ends. Germline V gene lookup returns CDR1 ENHRY and CDR2 SYGVKD. The CDR3 sequence is CAITPQGESGNTIYF. The CDR3 nucleotides are TGTGCCATCACCCCCCAAGGGGAATCCGGAAACACCATATATTTT.

The CDR3 loop reads CASSQRDIQYF. The CDR3 nucleotides read TGTGCCAGCTCACAGAGGGACATTCAGTACTTC. This chain joins TRBV18 and TRBJ2-4; possible D gene TRBD2, 5 bases. The CDR3 loop spans 11 amino acids. V lost 4 bases and J lost 8, with 6 bases in between. CDR1 and CDR2 from the germline V gene are KGHSH and LQKENI.

The chain couples TRBV6-6 to TRBJ1-5, with 8 bases that match TRBD1. The germline V gene encodes CDR1 MNHNY and CDR2 SVGAGI (reference sequence). The CDR3 has 16 residues. Trimming removed 6 bases from V and 6 bases from J; junction bases left unmatched: 13. The CDR3 spells CASSPALRQGRQPQHF. In DNA, the CDR3 is TGTGCCAGCAGCCCCGCCCTTAGACAGGGGCGTCAGCCCCAGCATTTT.

The chain combines TRBV5-6 with TRBJ2-7, with 7 bases aligning to TRBD1. The length of the CDR3 is 15 residues. CDR1 and CDR2 (germline): SGHDT, YYEEEE. Unmatched junction bases numbered 8, after V lost 1 base and J lost 4 bases. CDR3 region: CASSLSGQGEYEQYF. The CDR3 DNA reads TGTGCCAGCAGCTTGAGCGGTCAGGGGGAATACGAGCAGTACTTC. Based on the CDR3 plus reference TRBV5-6 and TRBJ2-7, the full variable domain is DAGVTQSPTHLIKTRGQQVTLRCSPKSGHDTVSWYQQALGQGPQFIFQYYEEEERQRGNFPDRFSGHQFPNYSSELNVNALLLGDSALYLCASSLSGQGEYEQYFGPGTRLTVT.

The chain recombines TRBV2 with TRBJ2-2, with TRBD2 matching over 11 bases. Per germline, CDR1 SNHLY and CDR2 FYNNEI. This CDR3 has 15 residues. Trimming removed 6 bases from V and 7 bases from J; junction bases left unmatched: 7. CDR3: CASRVSGGASGELFF. Here the CDR3 DNA reads TGTGCCAGCAGGGTTAGCGGGGGGGCGAGCGGGGAGCTGTTTTTT.

V gene TRBV2 combines with J gene TRBJ1-6; D may be TRBD1 (5 bases). V dropped 7 bases and J dropped 0 bases, with 13 bases sitting between them. This CDR3 spans 16 amino acids. Germline CDR1 and CDR2: SNHLY and FYNNEI. CDR3 sequence: CASKRDRSSYNSPLHF. CDR3 coding DNA: TGTGCCAGCAAGCGGGACCGGAGCTCCTATAATTCACCCCTCCACTTT.

This chain connects TRBV5-1 to TRBJ2-2; 9 bases are a match to TRBD2. The ends lost 3 bases at V and 0 bases at J; junction bases unmatched: 3. Germline values: CDR1 SGHRS, CDR2 YFSETQ. The CDR3 spans 16 residues. CDR3: CASSSLAGTNTGELFF. The CDR3 DNA reads as TGCGCCAGCAGCTCCCTAGCGGGGACGAACACCGGGGAGCTGTTTTTT.

The rearrangement joins TRBV27 to TRBJ2-3; weak D call: TRBD1 (6 bases). V lost 5 bases and J 8 bases, leaving 14 bases between the germline ends. The CDR3 consists of 13 residues. The germline gives CDR1 MNHEY, CDR2 SMNVEV (reference sequence). In nucleotides, the CDR3 is TGTGCCAGCAGTAGGGAAGGGGGTGGTACGCAGTATTTT. Translated: CASSREGGGTQYF.

As for this clone: One end of the junction varies from germline; a read error may be responsible. The V and J genes are TRBV7-7 and TRBJ2-2; D not certain. This CDR3 spans 14 amino acids. CDR1 and CDR2 (germline): SSHAT, FNYEAQ (reference sequence). The CDR3 DNA reads as TGTGCTAGCAGCTTATCCGTACGGGCCGGGGAGCTGTTTTTT. Translated, it gives CASSLSVRAGELFF.

The V gene is TRBV7-3, the J gene TRBJ2-2; no reliable D call. Trimming took off 1 base at V and 6 bases at J, with 6 bases between the two ends. The CDR3 length is 13 residues. The V gene's germline CDR1 is SGHTA and CDR2 FQGTGA. The CDR3, as DNA: TGTGCCAGCAGCTTAAGGCTTCCCGGGGAGCTGTTTTTT. It codes for CASSLRLPGELFF.

The chain combines TRBV5-1 with TRBJ2-5; 8 positions match TRBD2. Germline CDR1 is SGHRS and CDR2 is YFSETQ. There are 17 residues in the CDR3. Germline trimming cut 3 bases from V and 4 bases from J; bases unmatched to any gene: 14. The CDR3 sequence is CASSSRGGERGRETQYF. DNA of the CDR3: TGCGCCAGCAGCTCACGGGGGGGAGAAAGGGGTCGAGAGACCCAGTACTTC.

V usage is TRBV25-1 and J usage is TRBJ2-1; TRBD2 agrees at 7 bases. Germline loops: CDR1 MGHDK, CDR2 SYGVNS. Germline trimming cut 3 bases from V and 2 bases from J; bases unmatched to any gene: 4. The CDR3 spans 15 residues. The CDR3 sequence: CASSEAGVAYNEQFF. Here the CDR3 DNA reads TGTGCCAGCAGTGAGGCGGGAGTGGCCTACAATGAGCAGTTCTTC.

The chain joins TRBV7-9 to TRBJ1-4, with 9 positions matching TRBD1. With 1 base clipped from V and 8 bases from J, the junction kept 2 bases outside the gene matches. CDR3 length equals 14 residues. The germline V gene has CDR1 SEHNR and CDR2 FQNEAQ (reference sequence). The CDR3 coding sequence is TGTGCCAGCAGCTTAGGGACAGGGGTGGAAAAACTGTTTTTT. Translated, it gives CASSLGTGVEKLFF.